One sample yielded the 2 T cell receptor beta chains listed below, sequenced in a study of control samples from healthy donors and cancer patients. Here immunoSEQ multiplex PCR was the method, and the copy in TCRdb shows in-frame clones only, minus some. The top ten clones hold roughly 9% of a sample with approximately 140,000 clones, approximately 91% of them seen once. The sample was blood. The source of these receptors is a woman in her twenties or thirties in good health.

The chain couples TRBV2 to TRBJ1-1; D perhaps matches TRBD1 (5 bases). Germline V gene lookup returns CDR1 SNHLY and CDR2 FYNNEI. The CDR3 has 12 amino acids. With 0 bases removed from V and 11 bases from J, the gap between germline ends came to 10 bases. The CDR3 nucleotides read TGTGCCAGCAGTGAAGCGGCAGGGTGGGCTTTCTTT. Protein: CASSEAAGWAFF.

The V call is TRBV10-3, the J call TRBJ2-7; 15 bases are a match to TRBD2. The germline V gene encodes CDR1 ENHRY and CDR2 SYGVKD. Germline trimming cut 5 bases from V and 1 base from J; bases unmatched to any gene: 3. This CDR3 is 16 amino acids long. The chain's CDR3 is CAISSGLAGGSYEQYF. CDR3 nucleotides: TGTGCCATCAGTTCGGGACTAGCGGGAGGTTCCTACGAGCAGTACTTC.